These T cell receptor beta chains were read from a single sample in a study of blood T cell repertoires in COVID-19. Method: immunoSEQ multiplex PCR; TCRdb's copy keeps in-frame clones and lacks some. The sample records a few hundred thousand clones, roughly 90% being singletons. What was sequenced was PBMCs or T cells enriched from blood (not recorded which). The receptor set was obtained from a woman under 40 who had recovered from COVID-19. CDR3s include the opening cysteine and the closing phenylalanine or tryptophan. D genes are given only for firm matches. Size values are once, few and many counts, or a class for expanded clones, and some rows have none.

d_call	j_call	clone_size	v_call	cdr3_aa	cdr3_nt
TRBD1	TRBJ2-2	.	TRBV4-1	CASSQDTGGDTGELFF	TGCGCCAGCAGCCAAGATACAGGGGGCGACACCGGGGAGCTGTTTTTT
.	TRBJ1-3	.	TRBV6-5	CASGRGGLRGNTIYF	TGTGCCAGCGGCAGAGGGGGTTTGAGAGGAAACACCATATATTTT
TRBD1	TRBJ1-2	.	TRBV25-1	CASSGTGRGYTF	TGTGCCAGCAGTGGGACAGGTCGGGGCTACACCTTC
TRBD2	TRBJ2-1	.	TRBV10-3	CAISEILAGDDEQFF	TGTGCCATCAGTGAAATCTTAGCGGGGGACGATGAGCAGTTCTTC
.	TRBJ1-5	.	TRBV6-5	CASSHGGFGQPQHF	TGTGCCAGCAGCCACGGGGGGTTCGGGCAGCCCCAGCATTTT
.	TRBJ2-1	.	TRBV19	CASRVDRSSYNEQFF	TGTGCCAGTAGGGTCGACAGGAGCTCCTACAATGAGCAGTTCTTC
.	TRBJ1-2	.	TRBV28	CASSPYRQGLGTF	TGTGCCAGCAGTCCCTATAGGCAGGGGTTGGGCACCTTC
TRBD1	TRBJ1-1	.	TRBV11-2	CASSFDRVNTEAFF	TGTGCCAGCAGCTTCGACAGGGTGAACACTGAAGCTTTCTTT
TRBD2	TRBJ2-1	.	TRBV5-1	CASSPTSGGGNEQFF	TGCGCCAGCAGCCCGACTAGCGGGGGGGGTAATGAGCAGTTCTTC
.	TRBJ1-2	.	TRBV12-3/TRBV12-4	CASSLQGNYGYTF	TGTGCCAGCAGTTTGCAGGGGAACTATGGCTACACCTTC
.	TRBJ1-1	.	TRBV20-1	CSASGLRGRANTEAFF	TGCAGTGCTAGTGGGCTAAGAGGCAGGGCGAACACTGAAGCTTTCTTT
TRBD1	TRBJ1-2	few	TRBV19	CASSAETGGSGGYTF	TGTGCCAGTAGTGCCGAAACAGGGGGCTCAGGTGGCTACACCTTC
.	TRBJ2-7	.	TRBV6-2/TRBV6-3	CASSYGRQDIYEQYF	TGTGCCAGCAGTTACGGTCGACAGGACATCTACGAGCAGTACTTC
TRBD1	TRBJ1-3	.	TRBV29-1	CSVGETGRGNTIYF	TGCAGCGTGGGGGAGACAGGGCGTGGAAACACCATATATTTT
.	TRBJ1-5	.	TRBV7-9	CASSLDGRLNQPQHF	TGTGCCAGCAGCTTAGACGGGAGACTCAATCAGCCCCAGCATTTT
TRBD1	TRBJ2-3	.	TRBV16	CASSPRTGPDTQYF	TGTGCCAGCAGCCCGAGGACAGGGCCAGATACGCAGTATTTT
TRBD1	TRBJ1-6	few	TRBV27	CASSSGLGRGNSPLHF	TGTGCCAGCAGTTCAGGGTTGGGCAGGGGGAATTCACCCCTCCACTTT
.	TRBJ2-1	.	TRBV6-1	CASSAIYSGKNINEQFF	TGTGCCAGCAGTGCAATATATTCGGGGAAAAATATCAATGAGCAGTTCTTC
TRBD1	TRBJ1-2	.	TRBV6-5	CASRKDRVAYGYTF	TGTGCCAGCAGGAAAGACAGGGTTGCCTATGGCTACACCTTC
.	TRBJ1-4	once	TRBV5-1	CASSSDGTTNEKLFF	TGCGCCAGCAGCTCCGACGGGACAACTAATGAAAAACTGTTTTTT
TRBD1	TRBJ1-2	.	TRBV6-1	CASSEAQGQDFNYGYTF	TGTGCCAGCAGTGAAGCGCAGGGACAGGATTTTAACTATGGCTACACCTTC
TRBD1	TRBJ2-5	.	TRBV5-1	CASSSRTGEETQYF	TGCGCCAGCAGCTCTAGGACAGGGGAAGAGACCCAGTACTTC
.	TRBJ1-6	.	TRBV28	CASSLLGETDNSPLHF	TGTGCCAGCAGTCTTCTAGGGGAAACGGATAATTCACCCCTCCACTTT
.	TRBJ1-5	.	TRBV10-2	CASVRLTTVLNQPQHF	TGCGCCAGCGTCCGACTGACGACAGTTCTCAATCAGCCCCAGCATTTT
TRBD1	TRBJ2-7	.	TRBV5-8	CASSRDRGRYEQYF	TGTGCCAGCAGCCGGGACAGGGGGAGGTACGAGCAGTACTTC
.	TRBJ2-7	.	TRBV30	CAWDLDGDEQYF	TGTGCCTGGGATCTAGACGGCGACGAGCAGTACTTC
.	TRBJ2-7	.	TRBV2	CASRTDRFYEQYF	TGTGCCAGCAGGACAGATAGGTTTTACGAGCAGTACTTC
TRBD2	TRBJ2-3	once	TRBV5-1	CASKGTSGGSDTQYF	TGCGCCAGCAAAGGGACTAGCGGGGGATCAGATACGCAGTATTTT
.	TRBJ1-4	.	TRBV5-1	CASSPEQPRRGKLFF	TGCGCCAGCAGCCCCGAGCAGCCCCGAAGAGGGAAACTGTTTTTT
.	TRBJ1-1	few	TRBV19	CASSIADSRLHTEAFF	TGTGCCAGTAGTATAGCGGACAGTAGGCTCCACACTGAAGCTTTCTTT
TRBD1	TRBJ1-6	few	TRBV30	CAWTQETGGRSPLHF	TGTGCCTGGACACAGGAGACAGGGGGCAGGTCACCCCTCCACTTT
TRBD2	TRBJ2-7	many	TRBV28	CASSTRDPGREQYF	TGTGCCAGCAGTACCCGGGACCCCGGGAGGGAGCAGTACTTC
.	TRBJ1-2	.	TRBV30	CAWSSGGLLGYTF	TGTGCCTGGAGCAGTGGAGGGCTACTTGGCTACACCTTC